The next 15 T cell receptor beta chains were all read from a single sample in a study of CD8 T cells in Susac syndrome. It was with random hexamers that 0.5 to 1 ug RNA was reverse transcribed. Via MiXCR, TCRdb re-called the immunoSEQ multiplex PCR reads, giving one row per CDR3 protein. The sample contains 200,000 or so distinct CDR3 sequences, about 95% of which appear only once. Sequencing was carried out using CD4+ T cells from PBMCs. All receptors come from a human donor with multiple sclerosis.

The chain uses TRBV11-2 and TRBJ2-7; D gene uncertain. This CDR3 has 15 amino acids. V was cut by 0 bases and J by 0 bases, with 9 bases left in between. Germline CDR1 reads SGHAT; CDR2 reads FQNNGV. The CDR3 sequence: CASSLDDSHSYEQYF. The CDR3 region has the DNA TGTGCCAGCAGCTTAGATGATTCCCACTCCTACGAGCAGTACTTC.

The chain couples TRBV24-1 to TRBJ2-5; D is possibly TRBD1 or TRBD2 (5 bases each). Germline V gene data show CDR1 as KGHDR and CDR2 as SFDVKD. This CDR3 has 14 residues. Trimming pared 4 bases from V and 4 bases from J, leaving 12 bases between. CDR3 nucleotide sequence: TGTGCCACCAGTGACTGGGACCAGGCAGAGACCCAGTACTTC. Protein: CATSDWDQAETQYF.

The CDR3 coding sequence is TGTGCCAGCAGCTTGGGACAGGGGTTTGATGAAGCTTTCTTT. Protein: CASSLGQGFDEAFF. The chain uses TRBV11-3 and TRBJ1-1, with 10 positions matching TRBD1. With 3 bases clipped from V and 7 bases from J, the junction kept 5 bases outside the gene matches. This CDR3 comprises 14 residues. CDR1 and CDR2 from the germline V gene are SGHNT and YENEEA.

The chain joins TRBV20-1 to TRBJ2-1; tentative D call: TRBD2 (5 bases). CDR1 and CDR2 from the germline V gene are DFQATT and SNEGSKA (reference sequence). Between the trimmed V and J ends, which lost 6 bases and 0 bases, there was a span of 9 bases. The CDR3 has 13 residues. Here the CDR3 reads CSASRDSYNEQFF. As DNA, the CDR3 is TGCAGTGCCAGCCGGGACTCCTACAATGAGCAGTTCTTC.

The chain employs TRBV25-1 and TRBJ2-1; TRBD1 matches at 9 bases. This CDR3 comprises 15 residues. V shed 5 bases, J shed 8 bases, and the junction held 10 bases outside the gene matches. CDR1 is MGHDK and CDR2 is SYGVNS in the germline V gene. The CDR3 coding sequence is TGTGCCAGCAGTCTCCTCGGACAGGGGACCGATGAGCAGTTCTTC. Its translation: CASSLLGQGTDEQFF. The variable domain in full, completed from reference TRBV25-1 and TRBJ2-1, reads EADIYQTPRYLVIGTGKKITLECSQTMGHDKMYWYQQDPGMELHLIHYSYGVNSTEKGDLSSESTVSRIRTEHFPLTLESARPSHTSQYLCASSLLGQGTDEQFFGPGTRLTVL.

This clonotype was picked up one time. The CDR3 DNA is TGTGCCAGCAGCTTAGTGGCGGGGAGGAACATTCAGTACTTC. Its protein is CASSLVAGRNIQYF. The rearrangement uses TRBV7-2 and TRBJ2-4, with TRBD2 as a possible D gene (6 bases). Trimming left V 1 base short and J 7 bases short, with 11 bases between. The germline V gene encodes CDR1 SGHTA and CDR2 FQGNSA. The CDR3 spans 14 residues.

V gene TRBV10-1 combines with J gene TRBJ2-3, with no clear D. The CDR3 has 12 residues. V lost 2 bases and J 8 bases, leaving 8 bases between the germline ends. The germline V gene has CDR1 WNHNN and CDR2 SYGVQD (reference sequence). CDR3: CASSEMFGTQYF. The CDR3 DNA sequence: TGCGCCAGCAGTGAGATGTTCGGTACGCAGTATTTT.

CDR3 bases: TGTGCCACCTCTACTAACCTGGTTGGCTACACCTTC. The encoded protein is CATSTNLVGYTF. V gene TRBV19 combines with J gene TRBJ1-2, with D unresolved. V dropped 10 bases and J dropped 7 bases, with 16 bases sitting between them. This CDR3 spans 12 amino acids. The germline CDR1 and CDR2 sequences are LNHDA and SQIVND (reference sequence).

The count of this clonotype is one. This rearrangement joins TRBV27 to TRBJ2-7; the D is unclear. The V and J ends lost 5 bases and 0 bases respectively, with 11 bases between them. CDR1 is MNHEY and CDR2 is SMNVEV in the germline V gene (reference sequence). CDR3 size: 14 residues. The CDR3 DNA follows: TGTGCCAGCAGTCAAGACTTAGACTCCTACGAGCAGTACTTC. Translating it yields CASSQDLDSYEQYF.

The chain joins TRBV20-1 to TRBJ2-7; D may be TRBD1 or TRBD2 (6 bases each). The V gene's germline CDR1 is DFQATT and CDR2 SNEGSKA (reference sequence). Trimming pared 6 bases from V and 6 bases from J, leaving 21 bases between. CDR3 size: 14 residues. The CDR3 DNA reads TGCAGTGCCCCCCACTCCTGGGGGGCGGTCGAGCAGTACTTC. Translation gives CSAPHSWGAVEQYF.

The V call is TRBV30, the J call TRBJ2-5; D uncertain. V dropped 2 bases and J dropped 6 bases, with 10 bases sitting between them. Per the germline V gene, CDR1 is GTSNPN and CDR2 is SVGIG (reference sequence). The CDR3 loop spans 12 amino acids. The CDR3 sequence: CAWSSHVKTQYF. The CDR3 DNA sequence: TGTGCCTGGAGTAGTCATGTTAAGACCCAGTACTTC.

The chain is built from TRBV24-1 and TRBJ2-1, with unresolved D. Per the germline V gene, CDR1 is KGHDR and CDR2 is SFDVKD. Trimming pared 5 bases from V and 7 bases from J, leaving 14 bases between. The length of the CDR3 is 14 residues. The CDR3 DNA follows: TGTGCCACCAGTGCCCCGGGCGTTGAAAATGAGCAGTTCTTC. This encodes CATSAPGVENEQFF.

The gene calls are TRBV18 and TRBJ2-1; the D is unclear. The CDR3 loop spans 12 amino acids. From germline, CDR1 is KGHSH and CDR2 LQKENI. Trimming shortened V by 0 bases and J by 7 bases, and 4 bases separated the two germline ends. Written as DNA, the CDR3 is TGTGCCAGCTCACCACCGCGTAATGAGCAGTTCTTC. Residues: CASSPPRNEQFF.

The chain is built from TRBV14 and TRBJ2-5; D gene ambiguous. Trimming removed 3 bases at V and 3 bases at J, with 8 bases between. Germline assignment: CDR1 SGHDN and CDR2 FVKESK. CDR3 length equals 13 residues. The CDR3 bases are TGTGCCAGCAGCCACCTCCGAAAAGAGACCCAGTACTTC. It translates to CASSHLRKETQYF.

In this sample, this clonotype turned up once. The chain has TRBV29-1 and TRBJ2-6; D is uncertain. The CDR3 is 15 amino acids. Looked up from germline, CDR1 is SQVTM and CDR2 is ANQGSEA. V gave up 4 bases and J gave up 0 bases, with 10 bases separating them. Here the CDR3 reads CSVVRTISGANVLTF. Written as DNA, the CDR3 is TGCAGCGTTGTCAGGACCATCTCTGGGGCCAACGTCCTGACTTTC.